This is a list of T cell receptor beta chains from one sample in a study of CD8 T cells in ankylosing spondylitis. One entry per CDR3 protein, called by TCRdb with MiXCR from the 5' RACE reads. In the table there are 250,000 or so distinct CDR3 sequences, around 25% of which are singletons. The source material was blood, either unsorted or a sorted T cell fraction (not recorded which). The receptors derive from a male donor with ankylosing spondylitis or in good health (not recorded which). Both conserved end residues are trimmed from each CDR3. Each record gives: CDR3 length, V gene, J gene, CDR3 protein.

cdr3_length: 13; v_call: TRBV20-1; j_call: TRBJ2-2; cdr3_aa: SATSGTQNTGELF
cdr3_length: 14; v_call: TRBV27; j_call: TRBJ2-3; cdr3_aa: ASSLQPGAKTDTQY
cdr3_length: 11; v_call: TRBV20-1; j_call: TRBJ2-2; cdr3_aa: SARVVVTGELF
cdr3_length: 9; v_call: TRBV30; j_call: TRBJ2-7; cdr3_aa: AWSGSGGQY
cdr3_length: 11; v_call: TRBV6-1; j_call: TRBJ2-5; cdr3_aa: ASSAGGEETQY
cdr3_length: 13; v_call: TRBV12-3/TRBV12-4; j_call: TRBJ1-1; cdr3_aa: ASRLTAPPNTEAF
cdr3_length: 11; v_call: TRBV18; j_call: TRBJ2-2; cdr3_aa: ASSPLGLGELF
cdr3_length: 15; v_call: TRBV3-1; j_call: TRBJ2-1; cdr3_aa: ASSQGPLSSSYNEQF
cdr3_length: 16; v_call: TRBV20-1; j_call: TRBJ2-6; cdr3_aa: SAKLLDPRISGANVLT
cdr3_length: 14; v_call: TRBV20-1; j_call: TRBJ2-3; cdr3_aa: CARDYLGIGTDTQY
cdr3_length: 11; v_call: TRBV9; j_call: TRBJ2-5; cdr3_aa: ASSVATQETQY
cdr3_length: 12; v_call: TRBV20-1; j_call: TRBJ2-2; cdr3_aa: SAKDRGGTGELF
cdr3_length: 10; v_call: TRBV3-1; j_call: TRBJ2-5; cdr3_aa: ASSLLQETQY
cdr3_length: 10; v_call: TRBV11-2; j_call: TRBJ2-4; cdr3_aa: ASSLGGAIQY
cdr3_length: 10; v_call: TRBV20-1; j_call: TRBJ2-4; cdr3_aa: SAGTDRNIQY
cdr3_length: 12; v_call: TRBV20-1; j_call: TRBJ2-3; cdr3_aa: SASPWHSTDTQY
cdr3_length: 11; v_call: TRBV6-1; j_call: TRBJ2-1; cdr3_aa: ASRLGQFNEQF
cdr3_length: 13; v_call: TRBV28; j_call: TRBJ1-5; cdr3_aa: ASSLPRGAHQPQH
cdr3_length: 12; v_call: TRBV29-1; j_call: TRBJ2-2; cdr3_aa: SARTETNTGELF
cdr3_length: 12; v_call: TRBV29-1; j_call: TRBJ2-7; cdr3_aa: SVEGGRDKYEQY
cdr3_length: 14; v_call: TRBV5-1; j_call: TRBJ1-1; cdr3_aa: ASSLVTGRRNTEAF
cdr3_length: 10; v_call: TRBV20-1; j_call: TRBJ2-3; cdr3_aa: SAREQGDTQY
cdr3_length: 14; v_call: TRBV19; j_call: TRBJ2-1; cdr3_aa: ASRSHSGGVNNEQF
cdr3_length: 9; v_call: TRBV6-6; j_call: TRBJ1-3; cdr3_aa: ASSLTNTIY
cdr3_length: 12; v_call: TRBV20-1; j_call: TRBJ1-5; cdr3_aa: SARDVKHGQPQH
cdr3_length: 12; v_call: TRBV29-1; j_call: TRBJ2-7; cdr3_aa: SVALGAGAYEQY
cdr3_length: 13; v_call: TRBV2; j_call: TRBJ2-1; cdr3_aa: ASSEARQGYNEQF
cdr3_length: 12; v_call: TRBV30; j_call: TRBJ1-1; cdr3_aa: ACGTGGRNTEAF
cdr3_length: 19; v_call: TRBV25-1; j_call: TRBJ2-3; cdr3_aa: ASSGQDRRNSLIISTDTQY
cdr3_length: 12; v_call: TRBV5-1; j_call: TRBJ2-7; cdr3_aa: ASSSQGAGYEQY
cdr3_length: 15; v_call: TRBV20-1; j_call: TRBJ1-5; cdr3_aa: SARRQGGPYSNQPQH
cdr3_length: 13; v_call: TRBV7-9; j_call: TRBJ1-5; cdr3_aa: ASSAGTGTDQPQH
cdr3_length: 9; v_call: TRBV20-1; j_call: TRBJ2-5; cdr3_aa: RARGEETQY
cdr3_length: 12; v_call: TRBV2; j_call: TRBJ2-5; cdr3_aa: ASSGSTSQETQY
cdr3_length: 10; v_call: TRBV29-1; j_call: TRBJ2-1; cdr3_aa: SVDLTNNEQF
cdr3_length: 11; v_call: TRBV29-1; j_call: TRBJ2-7; cdr3_aa: SVDRFIEGEQY
cdr3_length: 11; v_call: TRBV20-1; j_call: TRBJ2-7; cdr3_aa: SARMTGAHEQY
cdr3_length: 11; v_call: TRBV6-5; j_call: TRBJ2-1; cdr3_aa: ASSYSGRGEQF
cdr3_length: 14; v_call: TRBV7-2; j_call: TRBJ2-6; cdr3_aa: ASSLAAGSGANVLT
cdr3_length: 12; v_call: TRBV29-1; j_call: TRBJ2-3; cdr3_aa: SVGAGGRTDTQY
cdr3_length: 13; v_call: TRBV20-1; j_call: TRBJ2-2; cdr3_aa: SAWVGTGNTGELF
cdr3_length: 13; v_call: TRBV20-1; j_call: TRBJ2-5; cdr3_aa: SAQHNRDFQETQY
cdr3_length: 14; v_call: TRBV20-1; j_call: TRBJ2-2; cdr3_aa: SARDLAGGRTGELF
cdr3_length: 14; v_call: TRBV29-1; j_call: TRBJ2-3; cdr3_aa: SVLSGQGANADTQY
cdr3_length: 9; v_call: TRBV29-1; j_call: TRBJ2-3; cdr3_aa: SAALGDTQY
cdr3_length: 12; v_call: TRBV20-1; j_call: TRBJ2-5; cdr3_aa: SATGQGALETQY
cdr3_length: 10; v_call: TRBV9; j_call: TRBJ2-5; cdr3_aa: ASGAAQETQY
cdr3_length: 13; v_call: TRBV11-2; j_call: TRBJ2-4; cdr3_aa: ASSPRDRWGVIQY
cdr3_length: 14; v_call: TRBV12-3/TRBV12-4; j_call: TRBJ2-3; cdr3_aa: ASSANSGGVVDTQY
cdr3_length: 9; v_call: TRBV20-1; j_call: TRBJ2-5; cdr3_aa: SAGSGEAQY
cdr3_length: 15; v_call: TRBV20-1; j_call: TRBJ2-6; cdr3_aa: SARTDRGRPGANVLT
cdr3_length: 12; v_call: TRBV12-3/TRBV12-4; j_call: TRBJ2-7; cdr3_aa: ASSKRTNTYEQY
cdr3_length: 12; v_call: TRBV12-3/TRBV12-4; j_call: TRBJ2-7; cdr3_aa: ASSPGTLAYEQY
cdr3_length: 12; v_call: TRBV13; j_call: TRBJ1-6; cdr3_aa: ASSLAGRYSPLH
cdr3_length: 12; v_call: TRBV12-2; j_call: TRBJ1-2; cdr3_aa: ASRLLTGGKGYT
cdr3_length: 10; v_call: TRBV29-1; j_call: TRBJ1-2; cdr3_aa: SVEQDRGGYT
cdr3_length: 13; v_call: TRBV18; j_call: TRBJ1-1; cdr3_aa: ASSPPLVGGSEAF
cdr3_length: 10; v_call: TRBV20-1; j_call: TRBJ2-5; cdr3_aa: SASLGEETQY